This T cell receptor beta chain originates from a study of early T cells in non-severe SARS-CoV-2 infection. Study summary: Bulk RNA isolated from unsorted whole blood underwent sequencing; chains were not paired.

About this clonotype: Its antigen is still unknown.

Individual cDNA molecules carried attached unique molecular identifiers. TCRdb re-analysed the 5' RACE reads in MiXCR, keeping a single row per CDR3 protein. This table has fewer than 85,000 distinct CDR3 sequences, approximately 14% appearing once. The study, taken as a whole, reports: Comparison of clonotypes with VDJdb favored anti-spike CD8 responses while missing private and CD4 specificities.

This TCR came from an adult who was a healthcare worker with PCR-confirmed SARS-CoV-2 infection or an uninfected control (not recorded which). The sequenced sample was whole blood, obtained at baseline.

CDR3 amino acids: CASWGTPSGAGELFF. CDR3 DNA sequence: TGTGCCAGCTGGGGGACTCCCAGTGGGGCCGGGGAGCTGTTTTTT. The rearrangement uses TRBV21-1 and TRBJ2-2; whether TRBD2, the table's D call, matches the DNA was not checked. TRBV21-1 represents a pseudogene. This CDR3 region has 15 residues.